This T cell receptor (beta chain) was recovered during a study of cytomegalovirus exposure and HLA in healthy donors (dated by TCRdb to about 2017). About the full investigation: An earlier analysis of approximately 600 of the donors reported about 250 Gb of sequence data and approximately 110 million unique TCR beta sequences from about 180 million T cells. To study patterns of TCR occurrence, a later analysis re-analyzed previously published TCR beta repertoires from 550 to 800 donors and added high-resolution HLA genotyping. Roughly 300 gigabases of sequencing data and approximately 80 million unique TCR sequences were included in an early release covering around 650 HLA-typed donors. The study combined high-throughput TCR immunosequencing, statistical association of individual TCRs with disease status, and machine learning to predict cytomegalovirus infection status. Roughly five DR-DQ haplotypes were treated as single units for association and clustering because of strong linkage in the cohort. The number of typed donors differed by locus: about 629-640 for A, B, C, DRB1 and DQB1; approximately 520 for DQA1; some 610 for DPA1; and roughly 470 for DPB1. An earlier analysis of several hundred of the donors used high-throughput TCR beta sequencing to judge whether each TCR beta V gene segment behaved as functional or pseudogenic. The genetic ancestry cluster associated with self-reported Caucasian donors included 70% to 85% of the roughly 400 genotyped donors. Across around 400 genotyped donors of the cohort, an average of roughly 250,000 unique TCR beta nucleotide sequences per donor were sequenced, and roughly a sixth of those sequences were non-productive. Donor age, sex, ethnicity and CMV serostatus were compiled alongside the repertoire data. Rather than drawing on any new phenotypic data, the later analysis identified candidate immune exposures from TCR beta sequences and the way those sequences occurred across donors. The study aimed to test whether signatures of past pathogen exposure could be identified by cataloging public T cell receptors. In a later genetic analysis, genome-wide SNP genotypes for about 55% of the roughly 670 donors were used, and that subset was treated as a discovery cohort. Besides the first cohort of hundreds of subjects, a separate validation cohort made up of over 95 different subjects was used. Using immunosequencing, the study profiled T cell repertoires from around 670 subjects and related those repertoires to cytomegalovirus serostatus. Both class I and class II loci were covered by HLA typing, at four-digit resolution. All discovery cohort repertoires had been generated on a single sequencing platform.

CDR3 length: 12 amino acids, cysteine to phenylalanine. The retained sequence is limited to the CDR3, 36 bases, with the frame set at the first base. The germline V gene provides CDR1 MDHEN and CDR2 SYDVKM. Ends trimmed: V by 3 bases, J by 10 bases; bases unmatched to a gene: 5. Study-wide conclusions, independent of this receptor: Most CMV-associated TCR beta chains appeared to be HLA-restricted in a later analysis, and the HLA associations seemed to be driven largely by CMV exposure. Correlated functional status among segregating V segments might be attributable to linkage disequilibrium, but an unknown experimental factor could not be ruled out. Because the 87-base-pair reads could not distinguish some IMGT-functional V segments, including TRBV6-2 and TRBV6-3, those segments were excluded. While some public TCRs were present in many individuals, most TCR sequences turned up only very rarely across donors. In a later analysis, the rate of TCR association differed among HLA loci, with DRB1 alleles having the most associated TCRs and HLA-C alleles having the fewest. In a later genetic analysis, a missense DCLRE1C variant was associated with V-gene and J-gene trimming of TCR beta chains, and the association was replicated in an independent cohort. Because some donors lacked HLA typing at each locus, the association tests relied only on the typed subset. In an earlier analysis of fewer than 750 of the donors, most TCR beta V segments were observed in productive rearrangements about 90% or about 30% of the time, broadly matching IMGT annotations. Compared with the approximately 600-donor mean, donors in an Asian-associated ancestry cluster had fewer N-insertions in productive TCRs, according to a later genetic analysis. Because counts were too low, seventeen rarely observed V segments, including chromosome 9 orphons, were left out of the earlier analysis of approximately 580 of the donors. A later analysis found that HLA-associated TCR beta chains were more clonally expanded and had lower generation probabilities than equally common non-associated chains. The only immune exposure information available for the cohort was CMV serostatus. In this cohort, only TCR beta chains were sequenced, and detectable features were limited by the absence of alpha or paired-chain data. The sequencing pipeline was judged likely to have produced a cluster of highly shared sequence variants as a technical artifact. Three of the identified cytomegalovirus-associated TCR beta chains were confirmed in vitro to be specific for cytomegalovirus antigens. In the study, approximately 160 TCR beta chains were listed as associated with cytomegalovirus. Roughly uniform sequencing depth across donors was assumed in presence/absence analyses, although this assumption may not hold. The authors suggested that the approach could potentially be generalized to other disease states and immunological phenotypes. Strong co-occurrence of HLA alleles, especially DR and DQ, made assigning TCR associations to individual alleles difficult. At a false discovery rate of 0.05, a later analysis linked some 17,000 TCR beta sequences to specific HLA alleles. The classifier was reported to diagnose cytomegalovirus status with high specificity and sensitivity in both the original and validation cohorts. In a later analysis, several top co-occurrence clusters were reported to appear linked to parvovirus B19, influenza, CMV and Epstein-Barr virus. A further reported finding was that TCR beta sequences accurately predicted the HLA-A and HLA-B alleles for most subjects in the first cohort.

The library was built by means of the immunoSEQ multiplex PCR assay. The multiplex PCR relied on a mix of 60 forward primers for TCR Vbeta segments and 13 reverse primers for TCR Jbeta segments. Amplification of the CDR3 region of rearranged TCR beta genes was performed with a multiplex PCR assay on genomic DNA. On the Illumina HiSeq System, the amplified TCR beta libraries were sequenced as 87-base-pair reads. On the authors' methods: Across the 500 to 850 repertoires, a later analysis counted roughly 84 million unique TCR beta chains, about 10 million of which were shared by at least two donors. To remove PCR and sequencing errors, raw reads were error-corrected and collapsed into unique sequences using a nearest-neighbor algorithm that merged closely related sequences. To assign V, D and J gene segments, CDR3 sequences were aligned to IMGT reference sequences. For a sequence to be retained, a match of at least six nucleotides was required to both a V gene segment and a J gene segment. Rearrangements were called productive when the CDR3 lacked stop codons and stayed in frame with V and J; all others were non-productive. CDR3 was defined according to IMGT convention as the region running from the second conserved V-encoded cysteine to the conserved J-encoded phenylalanine. The earlier analysis of 500 to 600 of the donors excluded sequences that lacked an unambiguous match to a single V gene segment. An earlier analysis of about 600 of the donors called V segments functional above 56.7% productive rearrangements and segregating when the between-donor standard deviation exceeded 5%. A statistical classification framework was built to diagnose cytomegalovirus status from the catalog of TCR beta chain sequences. In a later analysis, V and J genes were assigned by comparing TCR nucleotide sequences against IMGT/GENE-DB human TR gene sequences. A later analysis assigned CDR3 sequences and most-parsimonious VDJ recombination scenarios with the TCRdist pipeline. In a later analysis, each TCR beta chain was defined by its CDR3 amino acid sequence together with its V-gene family, and reads lacking a unique V-gene family were excluded. To address suspected cross-contamination and a sequencing artifact, a later analysis removed under 600 highly shared, low-generation-probability nucleotide sequences. In a later analysis, a clonal expansion index for each public chain was calculated from normalized within-repertoire ranks of inferred template counts. In a later analysis, generation probabilities were computed with a VDJ recombination model fitted to out-of-frame rearrangements, and the resulting probabilities were checked against IGoR. In a later analysis, TCR-TCR, TCR-HLA and TCR-CMV co-occurrence was scored with hypergeometric tests, and a repertoire-size bias correction was applied to TCR pairs. To estimate false discovery rates, a later analysis permuted the HLA or CMV assignments 20 times. A later analysis grouped co-occurring TCRs with DBSCAN, adding TCRdist sequence similarity when clustering within HLA-allele-positive subsets. Co-occurrence clustering excluded repertoires with fewer than 30,000 or more than 120,000 public chains, plus five with anomalous nucleotide sharing. TCRdb holds this immuneACCESS table with in-frame rearrangements only. Some clones are missing; in checked studies, unresolved V genes explain under half, and the rest has no known cause. The V and J calls and clone size come from that table; D and trimming were worked out from the DNA. The sample data list 85,000 to 100,000 clones, and 75% to 85% of these were observed just once. 3% to 4% of the sample rests with the top ten.

The cohort was made up of 666 healthy bone marrow donors. At the time of sampling, all cohort members were nominally healthy, though unrecorded immune exposures were likely present. The donor was CMV seronegative and was included in the group of over 300 seronegative cohort members. Every donor gave a peripheral blood sample, and the peripheral blood mononuclear cells from that sample were used for TCR beta sequencing. The Qiagen DNeasy Blood Extraction Kit was used to extract genomic DNA from the blood cell samples. Points on this clone: What this receptor recognizes is not known. No clone much larger than this one lies a single base away; base qualities are absent.

Material: PBMCs. The chain employs TRBV28 and TRBJ2-7; TRBD1 fits 8 bases in the junction. The TCR sequence derives from a woman aged 40 to 50 in good health and CMV-seronegative. The CDR3 protein is CASSFYRGSQYF. The nucleotide sequence reads as follows: TGTGCCAGCAGTTTCTACAGGGGGAGTCAGTACTTC.